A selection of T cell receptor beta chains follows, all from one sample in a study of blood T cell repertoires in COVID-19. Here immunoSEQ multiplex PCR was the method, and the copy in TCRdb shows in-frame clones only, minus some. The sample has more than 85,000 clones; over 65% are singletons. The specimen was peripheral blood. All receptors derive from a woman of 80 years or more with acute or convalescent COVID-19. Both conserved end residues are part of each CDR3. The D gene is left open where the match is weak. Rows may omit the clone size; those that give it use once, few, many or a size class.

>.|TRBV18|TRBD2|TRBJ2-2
TGTGCCAGCTCACCAGATCCCACTAGCGGGGCTAACACCGGGGAGCTGTTTTTT
CASSPDPTSGANTGELFF
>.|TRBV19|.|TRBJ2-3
TGTGCCAGTAGTATAGGAGGAGGGCAGGTCCGCACAGATACGCAGTATTTT
CASSIGGGQVRTDTQYF
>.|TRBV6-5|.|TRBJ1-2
TGTGCCAGCAGCGCTGGTCGGGGTGCTAACTATGGCTACACCTTC
CASSAGRGANYGYTF
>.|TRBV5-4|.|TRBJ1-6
TGTGCCAGCAGCTTGTGGGAATACCGGACTTTTCCCCTCCACTTT
CASSLWEYRTFPLHF
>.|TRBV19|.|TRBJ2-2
TGTGCCAGTAGTATAACCCGGGTGGGGGGAGCCGACACCGGGGAGCTGTTTTTT
CASSITRVGGADTGELFF
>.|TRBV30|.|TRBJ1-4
TGTGCCTGGAGTCTTGATAGAGGAAAACTGTTTTTT
CAWSLDRGKLFF
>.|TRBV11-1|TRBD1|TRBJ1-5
TGTGCCAGCAGCAAGACAGGGGGTCAGCCCCAGCATTTT
CASSKTGGQPQHF
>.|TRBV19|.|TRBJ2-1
TGTGCCAGTAGTATTCGGCGGGGGCTCCACAATGAGCAGTTCTTC
CASSIRRGLHNEQFF
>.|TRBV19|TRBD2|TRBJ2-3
TGTGCCAGTAGTATTCCGACTAGCGGATACACAGATACGCAGTATTTT
CASSIPTSGYTDTQYF
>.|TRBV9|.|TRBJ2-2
TGTGCCAGCAGGGGCTCCGGGGAGCTGTTTTTT
CASRGSGELFF
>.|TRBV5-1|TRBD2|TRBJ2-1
TGCGCCAGCAGCGACCTAGCGGTAGAAGATGAGCAGTTCTTC
CASSDLAVEDEQFF
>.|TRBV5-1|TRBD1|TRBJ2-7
TGCGCCAGCAGCACACGACCGGACAGGGGAAGCGAGCAGTACTTC
CASSTRPDRGSEQYF
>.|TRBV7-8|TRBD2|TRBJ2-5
TGTGCCAGCAGTTTGACTAGCGGGTTGAAAGAGACCCAGTACTTC
CASSLTSGLKETQYF
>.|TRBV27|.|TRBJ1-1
TGTGCCAGCAGTTTATCTGGGGCCGAGGTCACTGAAGCTTTCTTT
CASSLSGAEVTEAFF
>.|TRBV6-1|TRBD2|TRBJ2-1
TGTGCCAGCAGTGAATCGGGGGGACTAGCGGGTTACAATGAGCAGTTCTTC
CASSESGGLAGYNEQFF
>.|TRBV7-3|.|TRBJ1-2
TGTGCCAGCAGCTCCGAAGCGGTGGTAGGAGGGCTCTATGGCTACACCTTC
CASSSEAVVGGLYGYTF
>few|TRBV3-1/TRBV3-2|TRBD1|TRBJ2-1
TGTGCCAGCAGGGCACAGGGGAGCTCCTACAATGAGCAGTTCTTC
CASRAQGSSYNEQFF
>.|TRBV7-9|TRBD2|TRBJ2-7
TGTGCCAGCAGCTTGTCGGCTAGCGGAAAGTACTTC
CASSLSASGKYF
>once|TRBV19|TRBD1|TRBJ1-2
TGTGCCACCTCAGGGGGCGGTCAGTGGTATGGCTACACCTTC
CATSGGGQWYGYTF
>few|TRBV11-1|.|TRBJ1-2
TGTGCCAGCAGCCCTAGTACAGGGATAGTTGAGAACGGCTACACCTTC
CASSPSTGIVENGYTF
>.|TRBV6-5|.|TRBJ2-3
TGTGCCAGCAGTCGTTCAGCGGATACGCAGTATTTT
CASSRSADTQYF
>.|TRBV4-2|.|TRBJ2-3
TGTGCCAGCAGCCAAGTTACGGGGGCAGATACGCAGTATTTT
CASSQVTGADTQYF
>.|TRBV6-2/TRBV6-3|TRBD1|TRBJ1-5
TGTGCCAGCAGTTACCACCCCGTCTGGACAGGGGGCCGTCAGCCCCAGCATTTT
CASSYHPVWTGGRQPQHF
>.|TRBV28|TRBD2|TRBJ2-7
TGTGCCAGCAGTTCCGGGACTAAGCTTTACGAGCAGTACTTC
CASSSGTKLYEQYF
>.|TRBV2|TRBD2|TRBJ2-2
TGTGCCAGCAACGATGCGGGAGGGCTCACCGGGGAGCTGTTTTTT
CASNDAGGLTGELFF
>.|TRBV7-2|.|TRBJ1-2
TGTGCCAGCAGCTTAGGACACACAGGGACGGGTTATGGCTACACCTTC
CASSLGHTGTGYGYTF
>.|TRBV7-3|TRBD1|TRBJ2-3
TGTGCCAGCAGCTTAATTGGGGACAGGGGTACAGATACGCAGTATTTT
CASSLIGDRGTDTQYF
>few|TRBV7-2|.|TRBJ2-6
TGTGCCAGCAGCTCCTCAAGGACAGATTCCTCTGGGGCCAACGTCCTGACTTTC
CASSSSRTDSSGANVLTF
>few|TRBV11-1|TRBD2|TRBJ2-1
TGTGCCAGCAGCGCCGGGACTAGAGTCCGGAATGAGCAGTTCTTC
CASSAGTRVRNEQFF
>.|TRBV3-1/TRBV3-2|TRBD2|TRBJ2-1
TGTGCCAGCAGCCGGGGGACTAGCGGGTTCAATGAGCAGTTCTTC
CASSRGTSGFNEQFF
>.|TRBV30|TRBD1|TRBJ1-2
TGTGCCTCTAAAAGGGACAGCGTGGATGGCTACACCTTC
CASKRDSVDGYTF
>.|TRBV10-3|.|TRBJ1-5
TGTGCCATCAGTGAGACGCAGGGCTTCCAGCCCCAGCATTTT
CAISETQGFQPQHF
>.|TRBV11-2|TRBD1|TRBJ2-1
TGTGCCAGCAGCAGGGGGCGGGCAGCCTACAATGAGCAGTTCTTC
CASSRGRAAYNEQFF
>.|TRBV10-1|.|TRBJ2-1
TGCGCCAGCAGTCTGGACATTTCCTACAATGAGCAGTTCTTC
CASSLDISYNEQFF
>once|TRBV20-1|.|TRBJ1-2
TGCAGTGCTAGTGAGGGCGCAGGGCTAGGTGGCTACACCTTC
CSASEGAGLGGYTF
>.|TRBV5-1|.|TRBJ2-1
TGCGCCAGCAGCTTAACACACAATGAGCAGTTCTTC
CASSLTHNEQFF
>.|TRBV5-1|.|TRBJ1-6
TGCGCCAGCAGCTTGGAGGGGAATTCACCCCTCCACTTT
CASSLEGNSPLHF
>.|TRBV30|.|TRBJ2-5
TGTGCCTGGAGCGTAAGCGAAGAGACCCAGTACTTC
CAWSVSEETQYF
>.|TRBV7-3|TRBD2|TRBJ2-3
TGTGCCAGCAGCCCCGGGACTAGCGGGGGGGACCTTGGAGATACGCAGTATTTT
CASSPGTSGGDLGDTQYF
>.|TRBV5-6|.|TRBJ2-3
TGTGCCAGCAGCTTGGTAGATGGCAAGCCCGGGACAGATACGCAGTATTTT
CASSLVDGKPGTDTQYF
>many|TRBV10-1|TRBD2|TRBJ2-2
TGCGCCAGCAGTGAAACTAGCGGGAGTCTAACCGGGGAGCTGTTTTTT
CASSETSGSLTGELFF
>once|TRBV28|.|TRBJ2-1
TGTGCCAGCAGCCCGCGGGGCGGGAAATCCTACAATGAGCAGTTCTTC
CASSPRGGKSYNEQFF
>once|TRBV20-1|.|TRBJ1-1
TGCAGTGCTAGTAATCCGTCCGGGAGACGGAACACTGAAGCTTTCTTT
CSASNPSGRRNTEAFF
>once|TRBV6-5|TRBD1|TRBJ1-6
TGTGCCAGCAGTTCCATCCGACAGGGAGCTTCACCCCTCCACTTT
CASSSIRQGASPLHF